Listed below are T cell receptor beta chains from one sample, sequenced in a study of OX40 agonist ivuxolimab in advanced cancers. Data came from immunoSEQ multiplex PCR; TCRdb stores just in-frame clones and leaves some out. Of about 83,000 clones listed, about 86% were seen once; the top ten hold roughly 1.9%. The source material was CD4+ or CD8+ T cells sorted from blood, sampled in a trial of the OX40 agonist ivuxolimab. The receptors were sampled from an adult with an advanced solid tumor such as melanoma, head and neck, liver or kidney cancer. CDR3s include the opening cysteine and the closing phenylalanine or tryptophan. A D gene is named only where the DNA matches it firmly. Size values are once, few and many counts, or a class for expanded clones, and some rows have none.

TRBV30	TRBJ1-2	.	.	CAWSTQNYGYTF	TGTGCCTGGAGTACCCAGAACTATGGCTACACCTTC
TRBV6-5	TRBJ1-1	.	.	CASKRGAYEAFF	TGTGCCAGCAAACGGGGCGCGTACGAAGCTTTCTTT
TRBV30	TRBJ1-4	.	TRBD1	CAWSYDGTANEKLFF	TGTGCCTGGAGTTACGATGGGACAGCTAATGAAAAACTGTTTTTT
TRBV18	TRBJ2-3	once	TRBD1	CATAGGDTDTQYF	TGTGCCACCGCAGGGGGTGACACAGATACGCAGTATTTT
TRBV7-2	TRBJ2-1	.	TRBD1	CASSFGQGRGEQFF	TGTGCCAGCAGCTTTGGACAGGGACGGGGTGAGCAGTTCTTC
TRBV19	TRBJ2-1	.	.	CASYQGLPGHNEQFF	TGTGCCAGTTATCAGGGGCTCCCGGGGCACAACGAGCAGTTCTTC
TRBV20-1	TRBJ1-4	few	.	CSARAWEKLFF	TGCAGTGCTAGAGCGTGGGAAAAACTGTTTTTT
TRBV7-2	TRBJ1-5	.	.	CASSQKSGDGGQPQHF	TGTGCCAGCAGCCAGAAGTCCGGGGACGGGGGTCAGCCCCAGCATTTT
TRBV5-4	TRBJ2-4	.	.	CASSLGDSLAKNIQYF	TGTGCCAGCAGCTTGGGCGACAGCCTAGCCAAAAACATTCAGTACTTC
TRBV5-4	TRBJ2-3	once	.	CASRPGGGPGDTQYF	TGTGCCAGCAGGCCGGGCGGGGGCCCCGGGGATACGCAGTATTTT
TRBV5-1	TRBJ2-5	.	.	CASSLAAVETQYF	TGCGCCAGCAGCTTGGCGGCCGTCGAGACCCAGTACTTC
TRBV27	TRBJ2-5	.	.	CASGRQETYQETQYF	TGTGCCAGCGGGCGACAGGAGACGTACCAAGAGACCCAGTACTTC
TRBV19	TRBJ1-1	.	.	CASSMYPMNTEAFF	TGTGCCAGTAGTATGTACCCGATGAACACTGAAGCTTTCTTT
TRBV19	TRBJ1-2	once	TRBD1	CASSAPDRAVFGYTF	TGTGCCAGTAGTGCCCCAGACAGGGCCGTTTTTGGCTACACCTTC
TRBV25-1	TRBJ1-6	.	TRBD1	CASSGQGDSPLHF	TGTGCCAGCAGTGGGCAGGGGGATTCACCCCTCCACTTT
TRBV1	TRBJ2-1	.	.	CTNRRPEGEQFF	TGCACCAATAGGCGCCCGGAGGGTGAGCAGTTCTTC
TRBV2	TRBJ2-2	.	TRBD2	CASSASGGNTGELFF	TGTGCCAGCAGTGCTTCGGGGGGGAACACCGGGGAGCTGTTTTTT
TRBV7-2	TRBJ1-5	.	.	CASSLVTSQPQHF	TGTGCCAGCAGCTTAGTTACGTCCCAGCCCCAGCATTTT
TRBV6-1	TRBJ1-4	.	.	CASGARGGEKLFF	TGTGCCAGCGGAGCCCGAGGGGGAGAAAAACTGTTTTTT
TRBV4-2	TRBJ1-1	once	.	CASSQVLGGRTEAFF	TGTGCCAGCAGCCAAGTTCTGGGCGGACGAACTGAAGCTTTCTTT
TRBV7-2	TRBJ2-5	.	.	CASSSGTRTRYF	TGTGCCAGCAGCTCCGGGACCCGGACCCGGTACTTC
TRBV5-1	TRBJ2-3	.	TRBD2	CASRSGTSGGDTDTQYF	TGCGCCAGCAGATCCGGGACTAGCGGGGGGGACACAGATACGCAGTATTTT
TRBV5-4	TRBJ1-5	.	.	CASSYGVGVSNQPQHF	TGTGCCAGCAGTTATGGGGTCGGGGTCAGCAATCAGCCCCAGCATTTT
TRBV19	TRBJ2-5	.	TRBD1	CASSIWGRGQETQYF	TGTGCCAGTAGTATTTGGGGCAGGGGGCAAGAGACCCAGTACTTC
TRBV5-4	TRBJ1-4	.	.	CASRTATNEKLFF	TGTGCCAGCAGGACAGCAACTAATGAAAAACTGTTTTTT
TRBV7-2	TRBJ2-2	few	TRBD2	CASSLVLSSGGIYTGELFF	TGTGCCAGCAGCTTAGTGTTGTCCAGCGGGGGGATTTACACCGGGGAGCTGTTTTTT
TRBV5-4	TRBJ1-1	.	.	CASSPTQAINTEAFF	TGTGCCAGCAGCCCCACTCAGGCCATCAACACTGAAGCTTTCTTT
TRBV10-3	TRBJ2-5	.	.	CAIRGDQETQYF	TGTGCCATCAGGGGGGACCAAGAGACCCAGTACTTC
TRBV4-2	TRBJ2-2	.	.	CASSLPGVGELFF	TGTGCCAGCAGCCTTCCCGGGGTCGGGGAGCTGTTTTTT
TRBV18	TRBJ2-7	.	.	CASSPLSENEQYF	TGTGCCAGCTCACCTCTAAGCGAGAACGAGCAGTACTTC
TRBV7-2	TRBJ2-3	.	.	CASSIQGTDTQYF	TGTGCCAGCAGCATCCAGGGGACGGATACGCAGTATTTT
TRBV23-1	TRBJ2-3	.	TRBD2	CASSQWVAGSGTDTQYF	TGCGCCAGCAGTCAATGGGTAGCGGGGAGCGGGACAGATACGCAGTATTTT
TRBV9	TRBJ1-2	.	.	CASSVEGRGYGYTF	TGTGCCAGCAGCGTAGAAGGTCGGGGCTATGGCTACACCTTC
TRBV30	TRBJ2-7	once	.	CAWSVVRYEQYF	TGTGCCTGGAGCGTGGTGAGGTACGAGCAGTACTTC
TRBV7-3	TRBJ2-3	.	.	CASSSSNTDTQYF	TGTGCCAGCAGCTCCTCAAACACAGATACGCAGTATTTT
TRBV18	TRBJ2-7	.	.	CASSPAGTEQYF	TGTGCCAGCTCACCGGCTGGGACCGAGCAGTACTTC
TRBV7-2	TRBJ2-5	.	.	CASGLGGAVETQYF	TGTGCCAGCGGGTTAGGGGGGGCTGTGGAGACCCAGTACTTC
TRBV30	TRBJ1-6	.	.	CAWSVHGTNNSPLHF	TGTGCCTGGAGTGTACACGGGACGAATAATTCACCCCTCCACTTT
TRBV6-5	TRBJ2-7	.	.	CASASGAGSYEQYF	TGTGCCAGCGCTTCTGGGGCAGGGTCCTACGAGCAGTACTTC
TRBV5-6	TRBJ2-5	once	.	CASSLQGETQYF	TGTGCCAGCAGCTTACAGGGAGAGACCCAGTACTTC
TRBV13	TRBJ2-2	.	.	CASSPPWPANTGELFF	TGTGCCAGCAGCCCCCCGTGGCCAGCGAACACCGGGGAGCTGTTTTTT
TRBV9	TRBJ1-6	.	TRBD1	CASTDGQDNSPLHF	TGTGCCAGCACCGATGGACAGGATAATTCACCCCTCCACTTT
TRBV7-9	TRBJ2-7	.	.	CASSFRGPPYEQYF	TGTGCCAGCAGCTTCAGGGGTCCCCCCTACGAGCAGTACTTC
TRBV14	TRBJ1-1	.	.	CASSFDSNTEAFF	TGTGCCAGCAGCTTCGACAGCAACACTGAAGCTTTCTTT
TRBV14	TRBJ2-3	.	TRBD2	CASSPLAGPTDTQYF	TGTGCCAGCAGCCCTTTAGCGGGACCCACAGATACGCAGTATTTT
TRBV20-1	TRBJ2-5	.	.	CSARTGETQYF	TGCAGTGCTCGGACCGGAGAGACCCAGTACTTC
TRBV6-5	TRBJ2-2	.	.	CASSYRQGLTGELFF	TGTGCCAGCAGTTACAGGCAGGGGCTCACCGGGGAGCTGTTTTTT
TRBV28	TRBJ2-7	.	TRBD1	CASRRPGQGYEQYF	TGTGCCAGCAGGCGGCCGGGACAGGGGTACGAGCAGTACTTC
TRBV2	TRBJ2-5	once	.	CASSVRIFQETQYF	TGTGCCAGCAGTGTTAGGATCTTCCAAGAGACCCAGTACTTC
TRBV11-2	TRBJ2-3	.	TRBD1	CASSRETGTGPTDTQYF	TGTGCCAGCAGCCGCGAGACCGGGACAGGACCAACAGATACGCAGTATTTT
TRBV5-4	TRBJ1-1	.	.	CASSSETTTGNTEAFF	TGTGCCAGCAGCTCGGAAACTACGACAGGGAACACTGAAGCTTTCTTT
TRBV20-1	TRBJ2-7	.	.	CSAGEWGQQYF	TGCAGTGCTGGGGAGTGGGGACAGCAGTACTTC
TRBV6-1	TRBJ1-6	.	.	CASSFSYNSPLHF	TGTGCCAGCAGTTTCTCCTATAATTCACCCCTCCACTTT
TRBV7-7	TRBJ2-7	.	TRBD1	CASSQDRVGYEQYF	TGTGCCAGCAGCCAGGACAGGGTGGGGTACGAGCAGTACTTC